The 28 T cell receptor beta chains presented below share a single source sample, sequenced in a study of T cell responses to AZD1222 COVID-19 vaccine. Generated by immunoSEQ multiplex PCR, the TCRdb table keeps only in-frame clones and is missing some. The data show about 82,000 clones, with roughly 84% seen just once and around 20% held by the top ten. The sequencing used peripheral blood, collected 28 days after the second AZD1222 dose. Every receptor here comes from an adult who received the AZD1222 COVID-19 vaccine.

The V call is TRBV6-5, the J call TRBJ1-6, with 11 bases identical to TRBD1. V gave up 11 bases and J gave up 10 bases; unmatched junction bases: 10. Germline V CDR1 and CDR2: MNHEY, SVGAGI. This CDR3 region has 14 residues. Here the CDR3 reads CASRLDRGLSPLHF. The DNA for the CDR3 is TGTGCCTCTAGACTGGACAGGGGGCTCTCACCCCTCCACTTT.

The chain joins TRBV10-1 to TRBJ2-3; 12 positions match TRBD2. The germline V gene encodes CDR1 WNHNN and CDR2 SYGVQD (reference sequence). V lost 8 bases and J lost 5; bases outside the gene matches: 14. The CDR3 loop spans 17 amino acids. The CDR3 here is CASRRVASGGVIDTQYF. Written as DNA, the CDR3 is TGCGCCAGCCGCCGGGTCGCTAGCGGGGGGGTCATAGATACGCAGTATTTT.

This clone is a singleton in its sample. The chain combines TRBV18 with TRBJ1-6; 7 bases are shared with TRBD1. The ends lost 4 bases at V and 5 bases at J; junction bases unmatched: 2. Per germline, CDR1 KGHSH and CDR2 LQKENI. The CDR3 extends over 14 amino acids. Here the CDR3 reads CASSLGQDNSPLHF. CDR3 DNA: TGTGCCAGCTCACTAGGACAGGATAATTCACCCCTCCACTTT.

The rearrangement links TRBV7-7 to TRBJ2-5, with D uncertain. V was shortened by 4 bases and J by 5 bases, with 8 bases between the two germline ends. This CDR3 region has 12 residues. Germline V gene lookup returns CDR1 SSHAT and CDR2 FNYEAQ (reference sequence). In nucleotides, the CDR3 is TGTGCCAGCAGCTCGCTAGGGGAGACCCAGTACTTC. Translated: CASSSLGETQYF.

The rearrangement links TRBV14 to TRBJ1-2, with D tentatively TRBD1 (6 bases). The CDR3 runs to 12 residues. Germline V gene data show CDR1 as SGHDN and CDR2 as FVKESK. Trimming stripped 5 bases from V and 4 bases from J, with 8 bases between. The CDR3 DNA reads as TGTGCCAGCAGCTCGACAGGCTATGGCTACACCTTC. This gives the protein CASSSTGYGYTF.

This clone showed up just once. The chain is built from TRBV19 and TRBJ2-3; maybe TRBD2 (5 bases). The CDR3 is 11 residues long. Deletions cut 4 bases from V and 6 bases from J, with 5 bases between. In germline, CDR1 is LNHDA, CDR2 SQIVND (reference sequence). The CDR3 spells CASSREDTQYF. DNA for the CDR3: TGTGCCAGTAGTAGGGAGGATACGCAGTATTTT. Full variable domain (missing parts from reference TRBV19 and TRBJ2-3): DGGITQSPKYLFRKEGQNVTLSCEQNLNHDAMYWYRQDPGQGLRLIYYSQIVNDFQKGDIAEGYSVSREKKESFPLTVTSAQKNPTAFYLCASSREDTQYFGPGTRLTVL.

V gene TRBV6-2 or TRBV6-3 combines with J gene TRBJ2-7; D possibly corresponds to TRBD1 (5 bases). The V gene's germline CDR1 is MNHEY and CDR2 SVGEGT. V was clipped by 2 bases and J by 4 bases, with 12 bases between them. The CDR3 sequence is 14 residues long. CDR3: CASSYGAGRYEQYF. The DNA of the CDR3 is TGTGCCAGCAGTTACGGGGCTGGGCGGTACGAGCAGTACTTC.

This chain links TRBV9 with TRBJ2-2; D possibly matches TRBD1 or TRBD2 (5 bases each). Germline assignment: CDR1 SGDLS and CDR2 YYNGEE. The CDR3 runs 13 residues. The V gene lost 3 bases and the J gene lost 6 bases, with 9 bases spanning the gap. The CDR3 sequence: CASSAGGAGELFF. The CDR3 region has the DNA TGTGCCAGCAGCGCTGGGGGAGCCGGGGAGCTGTTTTTT.

The CDR3 is CASSLVSSGGVEQYF. DNA of the CDR3: TGTGCCAGCAGCTTAGTCTCCAGCGGGGGAGTCGAGCAGTACTTC. This sequence joins TRBV7-8 and TRBJ2-7; TRBD2 matches 8 bases. The CDR3 loop spans 15 amino acids. Per germline, CDR1 SGHVS and CDR2 FQNEAQ. After removal of 1 base from V and 6 bases from J, the junction contained 8 bases not matched to a gene.

The gene calls are TRBV27 and TRBJ1-5, with D possibly TRBD1 on 5 matching bases. Trimming took 7 bases from V and 2 from J, leaving 18 bases between them. This CDR3 region has 16 residues. CDR1 is MNHEY and CDR2 is SMNVEV in the germline V gene (reference sequence). CDR3 sequence (DNA): TGTGCCAGCAACCCCGGGGCAGACAGACGCAATCAGCCCCAGCATTTT. It codes for CASNPGADRRNQPQHF.

V and J are TRBV7-2 and TRBJ2-1; TRBD2 might be the D (7 bases). V was pared by 6 bases and J by 8 bases, with 14 bases between. CDR1 is SGHTA, CDR2 FQGNSA, per germline. The CDR3 spans 13 residues. CDR3 sequence reads: CASRHREGDEQFF. CDR3 nucleotides: TGTGCCAGCAGGCACAGGGAGGGCGATGAGCAGTTCTTC.

The V gene is TRBV27, the J gene TRBJ2-1; 13 bases are shared with TRBD2. The CDR3 sequence is 15 residues long. Trimming cost V 9 bases and J 6 bases; bases outside gene matches: 8. CDR1 and CDR2 from the germline V gene are MNHEY and SMNVEV (reference sequence). Here the CDR3 DNA reads TGTGCCAGAGGGGGGACTAGCGGGAAAAGCAATGAGCAGTTCTTC. Protein sequence: CARGGTSGKSNEQFF.

The chain recombines TRBV19 with TRBJ1-5, with D unclear. This CDR3 has 12 residues. The V end lost 5 bases, the J end lost 3 bases, and 5 bases lay between the germline ends. Looked up from germline, CDR1 is LNHDA and CDR2 is SQIVND (reference sequence). In DNA form, the CDR3 reads TGTGCCAGTAGTGGATCCAATCAGCCCCAGCATTTT. This sequence encodes CASSGSNQPQHF.

V and J are TRBV6-1 and TRBJ1-2; D is uncertain. This CDR3 comprises 16 residues. The V end was cut by 0 bases, the J end by 0 bases, with 11 bases between. Germline V gives CDR1 MNHNS, CDR2 SASEGT. CDR3 residues: CASSEAGVSPNYGYTF. In nucleotides, the CDR3 is TGTGCCAGCAGTGAAGCGGGCGTCAGCCCTAACTATGGCTACACCTTC.

The gene calls are TRBV11-2 and TRBJ1-2, with D possibly being TRBD1 (5 bases). Germline CDR1 is SGHAT and CDR2 is FQNNGV. The ends were cut back, 1 base at V and 6 bases at J, with 15 bases in the middle. There are 15 residues in the CDR3. The CDR3 is CASSLVGQGNDGYTF. In nucleotides, the CDR3 is TGTGCCAGCAGCTTAGTGGGTCAGGGAAACGATGGCTACACCTTC.

The chain has TRBV30 and TRBJ1-2; D unclear. The CDR3 spans 13 residues. CDR1 is GTSNPN and CDR2 is SVGIG in the germline V gene (reference sequence). Trimming took 2 bases from V and 7 from J, leaving 14 bases between them. For the CDR3, the DNA is TGTGCCTGGAGTATCCAAGAGGGAGGTGGCTACACCTTC. Protein: CAWSIQEGGGYTF.

The chain has TRBV9 and TRBJ2-1; 11 positions agree with TRBD2. J gave up 4 bases and V 3 bases, and 6 bases lay outside the gene matches. Germline CDR1 SGDLS, CDR2 YYNGEE. The CDR3 has 16 amino acids. Written as DNA, the CDR3 is TGTGCCAGCAGCGGAAGTAGCGGGGGGGGATACAATGAGCAGTTCTTC. This codes for CASSGSSGGGYNEQFF.

The chain links TRBV5-8 to TRBJ2-7; no reliable D call. Germline CDR1 is SGHTS and CDR2 is YDEGEE. Trimming cost V 3 bases and J 1 base, with 5 bases left between them. The CDR3 has 12 residues. The CDR3 sequence: CASSSGSYEQYF. The CDR3 nucleotides read TGTGCCAGCAGCTCAGGATCCTACGAGCAGTACTTC.

This sequence joins TRBV5-6 and TRBJ2-5; D is uncertain. CDR1 is SGHDT, CDR2 YYEEEE, per germline. The CDR3 runs to 14 residues. V lost 2 bases to trimming and J lost 1 base, with 9 bases between them. The CDR3 sequence is CASSFSGTQETQYF. The CDR3 nucleotides read TGTGCCAGCAGCTTTTCCGGAACCCAAGAGACCCAGTACTTC.

The chain couples TRBV6-5 to TRBJ1-1, with a tentative D call TRBD1 (6 bases). The CDR3 runs to 12 residues. Germline-derived CDR1 and CDR2 are MNHEY and SVGAGI. Trimming cost V 5 bases and J 5 bases, with 9 bases left between them. The CDR3 sequence is CASSTTGTEAFF. CDR3 coding DNA: TGTGCCAGCAGTACCACAGGGACTGAAGCTTTCTTT.

The V and J genes are TRBV19 and TRBJ1-2; D possibly corresponds to TRBD1 (5 bases). The CDR3 sequence is 14 residues long. V was shortened by 5 bases and J by 2 bases, with 12 bases between the two germline ends. Germline assignment: CDR1 LNHDA and CDR2 SQIVND (reference sequence). The CDR3 DNA follows: TGTGCCAGTAGTCCCGGGGCAGGGAACTATGGCTACACCTTC. Encoded protein: CASSPGAGNYGYTF.

The chain joins TRBV3-1 (or the pseudogene TRBV3-2) to TRBJ2-7; D remains ambiguous. Trimming took off 4 bases at V and 1 base at J, with 8 bases between the two ends. CDR1 is LGHDT, CDR2 YNNKEL, per germline (reference sequence). The CDR3 covers 13 residues. CDR3: CASSLVNSYEQYF. CDR3 nucleotide sequence: TGTGCCAGCAGCCTGGTGAATTCCTACGAGCAGTACTTC.

The genes are TRBV2 and TRBJ1-1; TRBD1 might be the D (5 bases). V was pared by 7 bases and J by 11 bases, with 17 bases between. CDR1 is SNHLY, CDR2 FYNNEI, per germline. The CDR3 contains 12 residues. CDR3 region: CASKGFGRRAFF. The CDR3 DNA sequence: TGTGCCAGCAAGGGGTTCGGCAGACGGGCTTTCTTT.

J is TRBJ2-1 and V is TRBV7-2, with D maybe TRBD1 (7 bases). The CDR3 has 18 residues. V was cut by 6 bases and J by 0 bases, with 21 bases left in between. Germline CDR1 reads SGHTA; CDR2 reads FQGNSA. The CDR3 loop reads CASSPRGGTAISYNEQFF. The CDR3 region has the DNA TGTGCCAGCAGTCCGAGGGGCGGGACAGCTATCTCCTACAATGAGCAGTTCTTC.

V usage is TRBV28 and J usage is TRBJ1-5, with 7 nucleotides matching TRBD1. The CDR3 contains 16 residues. Germline lookup yields CDR1 MDHEN and CDR2 SYDVKM. V shed 6 bases and J 7 bases; nucleotides not matched to a gene: 15. Here the CDR3 reads CASSPSTGVSGQPQHF. For the CDR3, the DNA is TGTGCCAGCAGCCCCTCCACAGGGGTTAGCGGGCAGCCCCAGCATTTT.

The chain links TRBV7-2 to TRBJ2-2; either TRBD1 or TRBD2 may supply D (5 bases each). CDR1 and CDR2 (germline): SGHTA, FQGNSA. The CDR3 runs 15 residues. Between the trimmed V and J ends, which lost 1 base and 7 bases, there was a span of 13 bases. CDR3 DNA: TGTGCCAGCAGCTTAGATGGGACCCTCCACGGGGAGCTGTTTTTT. Residues: CASSLDGTLHGELFF.

J is TRBJ2-4 and V is TRBV10-2, with D tentatively TRBD1 (5 bases). From germline, CDR1 is WSHSY and CDR2 SAAADI. The CDR3 runs to 12 residues. Trimming took off 3 bases at V and 13 bases at J, with 13 bases between the two ends. The CDR3 loop is CASSEIPTEQYF. CDR3 in DNA: TGCGCCAGCAGTGAAATCCCGACAGAACAGTACTTC.

J is TRBJ1-5 and V is TRBV4-3; 8 nucleotides match TRBD1. In germline, CDR1 is LGHNA, CDR2 YSLEER. With 1 base clipped from V and 7 bases from J, the junction kept 3 bases outside the gene matches. This CDR3 region has 14 residues. DNA of the CDR3: TGCGCCAGCAGCCAAGGGTCAGGGGGCCAGCCCCAGCATTTT. It translates to CASSQGSGGQPQHF.